The entry below describes one TCR beta chain. The data derive from a study of cytomegalovirus exposure and HLA in healthy donors. V dropped 3 bases and J dropped 2 bases, with 19 bases sitting between them. CDR1 MNHEY and CDR2 SMNVEV come from the germline V gene (reference sequence). The CDR3 extends over 18 amino acids. PCR employed 60 Vbeta and 13 Jbeta primers. TCRdb's table, derived via immunoSEQ multiplex PCR, lists solely in-frame clones and lacks some. The data contain 110,000 or so clones, 77% of them seen just once; the ten biggest clones take up 4.5% to 6%. This chain links TRBV27 with TRBJ1-4, with a possible D match to TRBD1 (5 bases). Sequenced sample: PBMCs. The TCR was taken from a man aged 18 to 29 in good health and CMV-seropositive. CDR3 loop: CASSFRPQGWGTNEKLFF. The CDR3 nucleotides are TGTGCCAGCAGTTTCCGCCCCCAGGGTTGGGGTACTAATGAAAAACTGTTTTTT.